This is a list of T cell receptor beta chains from one sample in a study of T-cell memory formation after mild COVID-19. TCRdb re-derived calls from the 5' RACE reads in MiXCR, one entry per CDR3 protein. The sample carries around 250,000 distinct CDR3 sequences, over 15% recorded once. The specimen was PBMCs or a T cell subset sorted from them (not recorded which). The receptors derive from a man aged 18 to 30 who had mild COVID-19 (a few samples of this study predate the infection). Cell type and time point are not known. Each CDR3 is given with its conserved first and last residue. A D gene is named only where the DNA matches it firmly. Part of the rows lack a size; the others show once, few, many or a class for expanded clones.

>TRBV27|few|TRBJ2-3|TRBD1
CASSPLPTGVSVTDTQYF
TGTGCCAGCAGTCCCCTCCCGACAGGGGTGAGCGTCACAGATACGCAGTATTTT
>TRBV3-1|few|TRBJ1-4|NA
CASSLRGEKLFF
TGTGCCAGCAGCCTCAGGGGTGAAAAACTGTTTTTT
>TRBV12-3/TRBV12-4|few|TRBJ2-3|TRBD2
CASSPNSGGANTQYF
TGTGCCAGCAGTCCAAATAGCGGGGGGGCTAATACGCAGTATTTT
>TRBV7-3|few|TRBJ2-5|TRBD1
CASSQGGRPAQETQYF
TGTGCCAGCAGCCAAGGGGGCAGACCGGCCCAAGAGACCCAGTACTTC
>TRBV28|NA|TRBJ2-5|NA
CASSLRTPETQYF
TGTGCCAGCAGTTTGAGGACACCAGAGACCCAGTACTTC
>TRBV2|few|TRBJ1-6|NA
CASVTRPNSPLHF
TGTGCCAGCGTAACCCGTCCGAATTCACCCCTCCACTTT
>TRBV29-1|NA|TRBJ1-1|NA
CSALWGAGTEAFF
TGCAGCGCCCTGTGGGGGGCGGGCACTGAAGCTTTCTTT
>TRBV4-2|many|TRBJ1-4|TRBD1
CASSPRTGEEKLFF
TGTGCCAGCAGCCCGCGGACAGGGGAGGAAAAACTGTTTTTT
>TRBV4-2|few|TRBJ2-3|TRBD2
CASSQASGGAATQYF
TGTGCCAGCAGCCAAGCGAGCGGGGGGGCCGCGACGCAGTATTTT
>TRBV15|NA|TRBJ2-3|NA
CATSRARGRNTDTQYF
TGTGCCACCAGCAGAGCCCGGGGGCGGAACACAGATACGCAGTATTTT
>TRBV4-2|NA|TRBJ2-5|NA
CASSVAASKETQYF
TGTGCCAGCAGTGTAGCGGCTTCCAAAGAGACCCAGTACTTC
>TRBV5-6|many|TRBJ2-6|NA
CASSPVSSGANVLTF
TGTGCCAGCAGCCCCGTTTCCTCTGGGGCCAACGTCCTGACTTTC
>TRBV6-2/TRBV6-3|NA|TRBJ2-5|NA
CASSYRARLQETQYF
TGTGCCAGCAGTTACAGGGCTAGATTGCAAGAGACCCAGTACTTC
>TRBV7-6|few|TRBJ2-2|NA
CASSLAAWRDTGELFF
TGTGCCAGCAGCTTAGCCGCGTGGAGGGACACCGGGGAGCTGTTTTTT
>TRBV4-3|NA|TRBJ2-5|NA
CASSPSGQTIQETQYF
TGCGCCAGCAGCCCTTCGGGACAAACGATCCAAGAGACCCAGTACTTC
>TRBV12-3/TRBV12-4|few|TRBJ2-1|NA
CASSLWGGEQFF
TGTGCCAGCAGTTTATGGGGTGGTGAGCAGTTCTTC